This T cell receptor beta chain stems from a study of cytomegalovirus exposure and HLA in healthy donors. Study findings and constraints: Some highly shared sequence variants likely arose as a pipeline artifact. In a later analysis, at a false discovery rate of 0.05, 15,000 to 20,000 TCR beta sequences matched HLA alleles. The majority of CMV-associated TCR beta chains were reported as apparently HLA-restricted in a later analysis. Most TCR sequences proved rare, with some public TCRs found in many donors.

Both 60 Vbeta primers and 13 Jbeta primers went into the PCR. Generated by immunoSEQ multiplex PCR, the TCRdb table keeps only in-frame clones and is missing some. This table holds some 200,000 clones, around 80% found once. V lost 4 bases to trimming and J lost 9 bases; unmatched junction nucleotides: 11. Germline loops: CDR1 MGHRA, CDR2 YSYEKL. The CDR3 extends over 17 amino acids. Remarks on this clone: Its antigen is as yet unknown.

The sequenced material came from PBMCs. The V and J genes are TRBV4-1 and TRBJ1-6, with 11 bases lining up with TRBD1. The TCR comes from a man aged 45-65 years in good health and CMV-seronegative. The CDR3 DNA follows: TGCGCCAGCAGCCGGTCGGGACAGGGGGTACTTAGTTCACCCCTCCACTTT. Translation: CASSRSGQGVLSSPLHF.